This record covers a single TCR beta chain. The germline gives CDR1 MNHNS, CDR2 SASEGT. The CDR3 contains 13 residues. The V and J ends lost 6 bases and 1 base respectively, with 9 bases between them. The data were obtained in a study of cytotoxic CD8 clonotypes in ibrutinib-treated CLL. Using immunoSEQ multiplex PCR, the repertoire was profiled, and TCRdb retains in-frame clones only, with some absent. This table holds about 50,000 clones, 83% found once. The J gene is TRBJ1-1, the V gene TRBV6-1; D is unclear. The sequence was obtained from a human donor with chronic lymphocytic leukemia. The specimen comprised PBMCs, sampled after 24 months of ibrutinib treatment. CDR3 sequence: CASRSTSNTEAFF. DNA for the CDR3: TGTGCCAGCAGGAGCACTTCGAACACTGAAGCTTTCTTT.